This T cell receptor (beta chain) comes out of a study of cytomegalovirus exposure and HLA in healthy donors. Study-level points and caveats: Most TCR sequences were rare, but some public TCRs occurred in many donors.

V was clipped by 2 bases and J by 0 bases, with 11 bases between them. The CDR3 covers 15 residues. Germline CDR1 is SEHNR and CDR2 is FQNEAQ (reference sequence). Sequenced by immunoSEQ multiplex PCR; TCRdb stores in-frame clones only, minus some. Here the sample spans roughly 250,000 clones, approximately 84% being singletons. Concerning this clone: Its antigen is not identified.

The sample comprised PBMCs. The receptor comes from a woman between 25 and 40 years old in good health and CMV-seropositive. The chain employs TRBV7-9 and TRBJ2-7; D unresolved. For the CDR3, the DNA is TGTGCCAGCAGCTTACAAGGCGGTACCTCCTACGAGCAGTACTTC. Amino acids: CASSLQGGTSYEQYF. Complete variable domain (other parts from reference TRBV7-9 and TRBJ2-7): DTGVSQNPRHKITKRGQNVTFRCDPISEHNRLYWYRQTLGQGPEFLTYFQNEAQLEKSRLLSDRFSAERPKGSFSTLEIQRTEQGDSAMYLCASSLQGGTSYEQYFGPGTRLTVT.